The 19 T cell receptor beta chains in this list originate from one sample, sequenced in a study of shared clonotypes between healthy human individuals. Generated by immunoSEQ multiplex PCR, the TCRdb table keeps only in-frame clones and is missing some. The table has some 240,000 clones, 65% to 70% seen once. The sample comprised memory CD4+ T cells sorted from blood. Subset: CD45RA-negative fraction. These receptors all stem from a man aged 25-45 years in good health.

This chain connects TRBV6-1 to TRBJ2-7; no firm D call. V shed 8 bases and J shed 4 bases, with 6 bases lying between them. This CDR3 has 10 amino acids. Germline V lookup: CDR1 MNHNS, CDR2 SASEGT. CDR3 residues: CASGTYEQYF. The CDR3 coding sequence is TGTGCCAGCGGAACTTACGAGCAGTACTTC.

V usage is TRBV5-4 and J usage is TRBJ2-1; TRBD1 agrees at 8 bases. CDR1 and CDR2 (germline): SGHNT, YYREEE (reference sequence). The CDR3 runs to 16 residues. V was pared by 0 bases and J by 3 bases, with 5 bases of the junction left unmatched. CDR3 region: CASSLAGTGNYNEQFF. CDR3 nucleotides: TGTGCCAGCAGCTTGGCTGGGACAGGCAACTACAATGAGCAGTTCTTC. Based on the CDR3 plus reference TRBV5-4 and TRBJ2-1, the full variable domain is ETGVTQSPTHLIKTRGQQVTLRCSSQSGHNTVSWYQQALGQGPQFIFQYYREEENGRGNFPPRFSGLQFPNYSSELNVNALELDDSALYLCASSLAGTGNYNEQFFGPGTRLTVL.

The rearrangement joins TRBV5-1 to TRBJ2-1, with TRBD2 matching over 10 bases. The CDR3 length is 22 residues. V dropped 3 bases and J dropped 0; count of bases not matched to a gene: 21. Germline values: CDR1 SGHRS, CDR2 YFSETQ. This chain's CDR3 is CASSSDISRAGGLKSSYNEQFF. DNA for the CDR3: TGCGCCAGCAGCTCCGACATAAGTAGAGCGGGGGGGCTAAAAAGCTCCTACAATGAGCAGTTCTTC.

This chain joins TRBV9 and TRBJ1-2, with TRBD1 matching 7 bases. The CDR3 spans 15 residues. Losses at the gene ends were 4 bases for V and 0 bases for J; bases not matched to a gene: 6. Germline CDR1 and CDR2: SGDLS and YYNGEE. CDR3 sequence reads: CASSTRQGANYGYTF. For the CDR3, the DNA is TGTGCCAGCAGCACCCGACAGGGCGCTAACTATGGCTACACCTTC.

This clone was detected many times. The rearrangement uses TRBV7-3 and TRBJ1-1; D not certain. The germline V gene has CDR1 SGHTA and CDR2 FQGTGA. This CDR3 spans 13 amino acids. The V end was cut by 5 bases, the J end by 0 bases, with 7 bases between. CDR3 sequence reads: CASSAQMNTEAFF. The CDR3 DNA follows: TGTGCCAGCAGCGCTCAGATGAACACTGAAGCTTTCTTT.

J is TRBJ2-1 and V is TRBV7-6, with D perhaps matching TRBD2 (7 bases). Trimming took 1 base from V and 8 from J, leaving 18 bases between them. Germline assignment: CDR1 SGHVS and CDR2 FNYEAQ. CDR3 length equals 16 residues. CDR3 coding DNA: TGTGCCAGCAGCTTAGAATCCGCGGGGGCGCGGGATGAGCAGTTCTTC. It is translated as CASSLESAGARDEQFF.

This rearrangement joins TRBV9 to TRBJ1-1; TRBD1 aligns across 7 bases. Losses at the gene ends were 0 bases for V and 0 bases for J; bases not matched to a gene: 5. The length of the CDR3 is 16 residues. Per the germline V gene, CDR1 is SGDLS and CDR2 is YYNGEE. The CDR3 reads CASSVVPTGLNTEAFF. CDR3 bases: TGTGCCAGCAGCGTAGTCCCGACAGGGCTGAACACTGAAGCTTTCTTT.

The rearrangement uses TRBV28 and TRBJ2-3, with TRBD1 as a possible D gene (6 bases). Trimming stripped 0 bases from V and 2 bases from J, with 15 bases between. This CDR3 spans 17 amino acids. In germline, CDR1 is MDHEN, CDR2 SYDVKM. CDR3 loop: CASSLWGAGLSTDTQYF. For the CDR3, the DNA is TGTGCCAGCAGTTTATGGGGGGCGGGCCTATCCACAGATACGCAGTATTTT.

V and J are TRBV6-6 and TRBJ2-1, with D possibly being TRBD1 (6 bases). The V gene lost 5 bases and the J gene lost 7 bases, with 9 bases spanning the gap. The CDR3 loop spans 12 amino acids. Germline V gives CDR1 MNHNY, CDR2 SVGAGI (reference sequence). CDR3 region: CASSTGWNEQFF. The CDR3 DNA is TGTGCCAGCAGTACAGGGTGGAATGAGCAGTTCTTC.

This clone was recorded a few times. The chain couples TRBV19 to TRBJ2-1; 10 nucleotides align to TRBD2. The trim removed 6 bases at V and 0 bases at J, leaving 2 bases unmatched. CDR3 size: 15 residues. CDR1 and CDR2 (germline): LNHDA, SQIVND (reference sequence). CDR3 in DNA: TGTGCCAGTAGGGCTAGCGGGAGCTCCTACAATGAGCAGTTCTTC. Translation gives CASRASGSSYNEQFF.

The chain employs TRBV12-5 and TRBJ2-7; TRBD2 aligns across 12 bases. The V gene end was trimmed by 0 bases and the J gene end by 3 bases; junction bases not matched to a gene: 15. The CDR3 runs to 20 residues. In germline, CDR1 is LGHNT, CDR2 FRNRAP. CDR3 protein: CASGLVIGLAGPPPIYEQYF. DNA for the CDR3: TGTGCTAGTGGTTTGGTAATCGGACTAGCGGGGCCCCCCCCCATCTACGAGCAGTACTTC.

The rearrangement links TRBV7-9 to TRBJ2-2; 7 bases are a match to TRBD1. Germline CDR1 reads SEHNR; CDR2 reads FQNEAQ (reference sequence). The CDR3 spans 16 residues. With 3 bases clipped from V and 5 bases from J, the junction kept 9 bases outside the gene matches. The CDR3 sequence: CASSFLGDSLTGELFF. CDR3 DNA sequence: TGTGCCAGCAGCTTCCTGGGGGACAGTCTTACCGGGGAGCTGTTTTTT.

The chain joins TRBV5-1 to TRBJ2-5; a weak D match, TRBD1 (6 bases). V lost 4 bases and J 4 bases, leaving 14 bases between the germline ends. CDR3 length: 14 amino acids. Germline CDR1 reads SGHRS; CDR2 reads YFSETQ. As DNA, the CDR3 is TGCGCCAGCAGCCAAACAGGGACGGGAGAGACCCAGTACTTC. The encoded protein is CASSQTGTGETQYF.

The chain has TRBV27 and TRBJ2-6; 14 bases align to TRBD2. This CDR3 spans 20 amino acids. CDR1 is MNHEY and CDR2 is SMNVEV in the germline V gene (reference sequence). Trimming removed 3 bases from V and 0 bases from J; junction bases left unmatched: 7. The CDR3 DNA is TGTGCCAGCAGTTTGACTAGCGGGAGGGCCACCTCCTCTGGGGCCAACGTCCTGACTTTC. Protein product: CASSLTSGRATSSGANVLTF.

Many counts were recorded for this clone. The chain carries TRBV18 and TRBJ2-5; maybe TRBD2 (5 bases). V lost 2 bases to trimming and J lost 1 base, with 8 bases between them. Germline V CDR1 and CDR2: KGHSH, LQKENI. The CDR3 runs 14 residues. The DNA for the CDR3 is TGTGCCAGCTCACCAGGGAGCAGCCAAGAGACCCAGTACTTC. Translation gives CASSPGSSQETQYF.

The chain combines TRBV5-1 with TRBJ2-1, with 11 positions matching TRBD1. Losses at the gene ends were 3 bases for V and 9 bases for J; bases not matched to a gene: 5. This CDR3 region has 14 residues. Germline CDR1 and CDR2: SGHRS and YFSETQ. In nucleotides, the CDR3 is TGCGCCAGCAGCTACGGACAGGGGGCGAGTGAGCAGTTCTTC. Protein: CASSYGQGASEQFF.

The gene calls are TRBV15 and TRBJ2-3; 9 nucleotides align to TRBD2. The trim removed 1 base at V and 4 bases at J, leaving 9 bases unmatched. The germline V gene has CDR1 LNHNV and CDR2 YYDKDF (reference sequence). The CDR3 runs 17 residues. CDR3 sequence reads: CATSRVVRLADSDTQYF. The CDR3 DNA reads TGTGCCACCAGCAGAGTGGTAAGACTAGCGGACTCAGATACGCAGTATTTT.

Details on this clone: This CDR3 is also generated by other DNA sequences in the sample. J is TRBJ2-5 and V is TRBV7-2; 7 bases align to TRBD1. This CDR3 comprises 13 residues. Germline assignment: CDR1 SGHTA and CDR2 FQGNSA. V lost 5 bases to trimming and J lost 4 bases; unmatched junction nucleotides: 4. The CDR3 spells CASSLDRVETQYF. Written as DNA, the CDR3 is TGTGCCAGCAGCCTAGACAGGGTAGAGACCCAGTACTTC.

The CDR3 DNA sequence: TGTGCCAGCAGCTTAAATAGCGGGTTCGAAGGGGTGAATGAGCAGTTCTTC. Encoded protein: CASSLNSGFEGVNEQFF. This chain uses TRBV7-9 with TRBJ2-1, with 7 positions matching TRBD2. V shed 2 bases and J 7 bases; nucleotides not matched to a gene: 14. The CDR3 is made up of 17 amino acids. Germline CDR1 and CDR2: SEHNR and FQNEAQ (reference sequence).